The rows below give T cell receptor beta chains drawn from one sample of a study of liver allograft versus peripheral blood T cells. TCRdb independently ran MiXCR on the reads; one entry per CDR3 protein. The table shows roughly 2,200 distinct CDR3 sequences, with about a sixth occurring only once. The receptors originated from a human patient who had a liver transplant. T cells may partly derive from the graft donor. CDR3s include the opening cysteine and the closing phenylalanine or tryptophan. D genes are given only for firm matches. Not every row has a clone size; where given, it reads once, few, many or a size class.

D gene | J gene | clone size | V gene | CDR3 DNA | CDR3 protein
TRBD1 | TRBJ1-2 | medium-sized | TRBV13 | TGTGCCAGCAGCTTAGCCCCTGGACAGGAGCGATTACAGGGCTACACCTTC | CASSLAPGQERLQGYTF
NA | TRBJ2-3 | medium-sized | TRBV6-1 | TGTGCCAGCAGTGAACTGAGGGGGGGCACAGATACGCAGTATTTT | CASSELRGGTDTQYF
NA | TRBJ1-6 | medium-sized | TRBV6-5 | TGTGCCAGCAGAGTACGGGGAGGGGTTTCACCCCTCCACTTT | CASRVRGGVSPLHF
NA | TRBJ1-6 | NA | TRBV7-9 | TGTGCCAGCAGCTTAGTAATGGGGCTTGGTTCACCCCTCCACTTT | CASSLVMGLGSPLHF
TRBD1 | TRBJ1-2 | NA | TRBV20-1 | TGCAGTGCTAGAGTTGGGACAGGGGTAGACGGCTACACCTTC | CSARVGTGVDGYTF
TRBD2 | TRBJ2-7 | many | TRBV6-1 | TGTGCCAGCAGTGAAGGGACTAGCGGCTCCTACGAGCAGTACTTC | CASSEGTSGSYEQYF
NA | TRBJ1-5 | NA | TRBV28 | TGTGCCCTGGGGGGCACTAGCAATCAGCCCCAGCATTTT | CALGGTSNQPQHF
TRBD1 | TRBJ1-1 | medium-sized | TRBV27 | TGTGCCAGCAGTTCCCCGGGACAGGGGATGAACACTGAAGCTTTCTTT | CASSSPGQGMNTEAFF
NA | TRBJ1-5 | many | TRBV6-6 | TGTGCCAGCAGTCCAGATAATAGCAATCAGCCCCAGCATTTT | CASSPDNSNQPQHF
TRBD2 | TRBJ2-3 | NA | TRBV7-9 | TGTGCCAGCAGCTTAAACGTTGGACTAGCGGGAGTTGCAGATACGCAGTATTTT | CASSLNVGLAGVADTQYF
NA | TRBJ2-3 | hyperexpanded | TRBV24-1 | TGTGCCACCAGTGCCCCATGGTACCAGACGAACACAGATACGCAGTATTTT | CATSAPWYQTNTDTQYF
NA | TRBJ1-5 | medium-sized | TRBV6-1 | TGTGCCAGCAGCCAGCGCCCAGATTCCCGGCAGCCCCAGCATTTT | CASSQRPDSRQPQHF
NA | TRBJ2-7 | many | TRBV15 | TGTGCCACCAGCAGAGATAGAACAGCCTACGAGCAGTACTTC | CATSRDRTAYEQYF
NA | TRBJ2-6 | few | TRBV20-1 | TGCAGTGCTAGAAGACAGATCTCTGGGGCCAACGTCCTGACTTTC | CSARRQISGANVLTF
TRBD1 | TRBJ1-5 | medium-sized | TRBV20-1 | TGCAGTGCTAGACGGGGGACAGGGCAAGATCAGCCCCAGCATTTT | CSARRGTGQDQPQHF
NA | TRBJ1-3 | NA | TRBV20-1 | TGCAGTGCTAGAGACGTAGGGAGGCTCTTCTCTGGAAACACCATATATTTT | CSARDVGRLFSGNTIYF
NA | TRBJ2-7 | NA | TRBV6-1 | TGTGCCAGCAGTGCTAACAGGCTGTACGAGCAGTACTTC | CASSANRLYEQYF
TRBD1 | TRBJ2-5 | few | TRBV7-2 | TGTGCCAGCAGCTCCTCAGACAGGGTGGAGACCCAGTACTTC | CASSSSDRVETQYF
NA | TRBJ2-1 | NA | TRBV6-5 | TGTGCCAGCAGTTACGGGCTGTACAATGAGCAGTTCTTC | CASSYGLYNEQFF
TRBD2 | TRBJ2-1 | many | TRBV19 | TGTGCCAGTAGGCCGGGACTAGCGGGAGAATCGGGGAATGAGCAGTTCTTC | CASRPGLAGESGNEQFF
NA | TRBJ1-1 | large | TRBV27 | TGTGCCAGCAGGCAGGGCGGCACTGAAGCTTTCTTT | CASRQGGTEAFF
NA | TRBJ1-1 | medium-sized | TRBV6-5 | TGTGCCAGCAGTTATTCTCTGCCGACTGAAGCTTTCTTT | CASSYSLPTEAFF
NA | TRBJ2-3 | medium-sized | TRBV6-6 | TGTGCCAGCAGTTCCGGGACATACGATACGCAGTATTTT | CASSSGTYDTQYF
NA | TRBJ1-4 | once | TRBV28 | TGTGCCAGCAGCCTCGGTGGCAGAGGGAATGAAAAACTGTTTTTT | CASSLGGRGNEKLFF
NA | TRBJ2-7 | NA | TRBV30 | TGTGCCTGGAGGGGGGCAGGACCGACCTACGAGCAGTACTTC | CAWRGAGPTYEQYF
NA | TRBJ1-2 | NA | TRBV2 | TGTGCCAGCAGCGACTTTGCCAGCAACTATGGCTACACCTTC | CASSDFASNYGYTF
NA | TRBJ1-6 | many | TRBV30 | TGTGCCTGGAGCGCCGGGACAATCAATAATTCACCCCTCCACTTT | CAWSAGTINNSPLHF
TRBD1 | TRBJ2-3 | medium-sized | TRBV27 | TGTGCCAGCAGTCCCTGGACAGGGCGGGATACGCAGTATTTT | CASSPWTGRDTQYF
NA | TRBJ2-5 | NA | TRBV4-1 | TGCGCCAGCAGCCCTGAGGGGGGGGTACAAGAGACCCAGTACTTC | CASSPEGGVQETQYF
NA | TRBJ2-1 | few | TRBV9 | TGTGCCAGCAGCCCCCCGTCGGCGGAGAATTACAATGAGCAGTTCTTC | CASSPPSAENYNEQFF
NA | TRBJ1-5 | NA | TRBV25-1 | TGTGCCAGCAGTGAGTCTCATCAGCCCCAGCATTTT | CASSESHQPQHF
NA | TRBJ2-1 | medium-sized | TRBV6-2/TRBV6-3 | TGTGCCAGCAGTTTAGGTCTGGGGGTCAATGAGCAGTTCTTC | CASSLGLGVNEQFF
NA | TRBJ2-1 | many | TRBV19 | TGTGCCAGTAGTATATCGGAAACCACCTACAATGAGCAGTTCTTC | CASSISETTYNEQFF
TRBD1 | TRBJ1-5 | few | TRBV19 | TGTGCCAGTAGTGCCGATATACCGGGACAGGGGTTCAATCAGCCCCAGCATTTT | CASSADIPGQGFNQPQHF
NA | TRBJ1-4 | NA | TRBV7-2 | TGTGCCAGCAGCTTCCGCAATGAAAAACTGTTTTTT | CASSFRNEKLFF
NA | TRBJ2-2 | medium-sized | TRBV29-1 | TGCAGCGTACCAGGAAACACCGGGGAGCTGTTTTTT | CSVPGNTGELFF
NA | TRBJ2-5 | many | TRBV6-1 | TGTGCCAGCACTCCAGGCCGGGGGTCGAGGGAGACCCAGTACTTC | CASTPGRGSRETQYF
TRBD1 | TRBJ2-2 | medium-sized | TRBV15 | TGTGCCACCAGCACAGGGACAGGGGGCCCCGGGGAGCTGTTTTTT | CATSTGTGGPGELFF
NA | TRBJ2-5 | NA | TRBV12-3/TRBV12-4 | TGTGCCAGCAGTTTCGTGGGACTCATGGGCAGGGAGACCCAGTACTTC | CASSFVGLMGRETQYF
NA | TRBJ1-2 | few | TRBV7-2 | TGTGCCAGCAGCTCGCCTATAGGGAATGGCTACACCTTC | CASSSPIGNGYTF
NA | TRBJ1-4 | medium-sized | TRBV19 | TGTGCCAGTAGTATGACCGGTTTTGAAAAACTGTTTTTT | CASSMTGFEKLFF
TRBD1 | TRBJ1-2 | medium-sized | TRBV27 | TGTGCCAGCAGTCAAGGGACAGGGCTTCATCCCTACTATGGCTACACCTTC | CASSQGTGLHPYYGYTF
NA | TRBJ1-4 | few | TRBV12-3/TRBV12-4 | TGTGCCAGCAGCTACCACGGGCCCTTTAATGAAAAACTGTTTTTT | CASSYHGPFNEKLFF
NA | TRBJ1-1 | medium-sized | TRBV27 | TGTGCCAGCAGTACTATAATAATGGGGGGGACTGAAGCTTTCTTT | CASSTIIMGGTEAFF
TRBD2 | TRBJ2-1 | medium-sized | TRBV15 | TGTGCCACAAGGGGGACTAGCGGGCACAATGAGCAGTTCTTC | CATRGTSGHNEQFF
NA | TRBJ1-3 | NA | TRBV9 | TGTGCCAGCAGCGTTAGGGTCTCTGGAAACACCATATATTTT | CASSVRVSGNTIYF
NA | TRBJ1-1 | few | TRBV7-9 | TGTGCCAGCAGCTCGAGGGCGAGGCCTGAAGCTTTCTTT | CASSSRARPEAFF
NA | TRBJ2-1 | medium-sized | TRBV6-2/TRBV6-3 | TGTGCCAGCAGTTACAGCGCTAAATCCTACAATGAGCAGTTCTTC | CASSYSAKSYNEQFF
NA | TRBJ2-1 | medium-sized | TRBV6-5 | TGTGCCAGCAGTTACTTGGCAGGGTCCTACAATGAGCAGTTCTTC | CASSYLAGSYNEQFF
NA | TRBJ1-6 | large | TRBV6-2/TRBV6-3 | TGTGCCAGCACCCCCCCGACAGAGGGAAATTCACCCCTCCACTTT | CASTPPTEGNSPLHF
NA | TRBJ2-7 | medium-sized | TRBV29-1 | TGCAGCGTTGCCCGGCAGGGGTTAAATCAGTGGGGCTCCTACGAGCAGTACTTC | CSVARQGLNQWGSYEQYF
NA | TRBJ2-7 | NA | TRBV7-9 | TGTGCCAGCAGCTTAGGGCCAGGGTGGTACGAGCAGTACTTC | CASSLGPGWYEQYF